These T cell receptor beta chains were read from a single sample in a study of blood T cell repertoires in COVID-19. The repertoire was sequenced with immunoSEQ multiplex PCR; TCRdb's copy has only in-frame clones and lacks some. The sample carries some 49,000 clones, around four fifths recorded once. The source material was peripheral blood. Source of these receptors: a human donor in a cohort sampled during active COVID-19. CDR3s include the opening cysteine and the closing phenylalanine or tryptophan. The D gene is left open where the match is weak. Some rows mark clone size as missing; the rest say once, few, many or name a class of expanded clone.

J	V	size	D	length	CDR3	DNA
TRBJ1-1	TRBV19	once	-	14	CASKGLQGGTEAFF	TGTGCCAGCAAAGGGTTACAGGGTGGGACTGAAGCTTTCTTT
TRBJ1-2	TRBV6-5	-	-	14	CASSYSAGGYGYTF	TGTGCCAGCAGTTACTCGGCAGGTGGTTACGGCTACACCTTC
TRBJ1-2	TRBV2	-	TRBD1	15	CASRPRDRGFYGYTF	TGTGCCAGCAGGCCGCGGGACAGGGGGTTCTATGGCTACACCTTC
TRBJ2-7	TRBV19	-	-	14	CASSIMGTSYEQYF	TGTGCCAGTAGTATAATGGGCACGTCCTACGAGCAGTACTTC
TRBJ1-2	TRBV9	-	TRBD1	15	CASSVRDRGIYGYTF	TGTGCCAGCAGCGTACGGGACAGGGGTATCTATGGCTACACCTTC
TRBJ1-1	TRBV28	-	TRBD1	17	CASRPGTGDPLNTEAFF	TGTGCCAGCAGACCCGGGACAGGGGACCCCCTGAACACTGAAGCTTTCTTT
TRBJ1-1	TRBV6-5	-	TRBD1	14	CASSPQGGLTEAFF	TGTGCCAGCAGTCCCCAGGGGGGATTGACTGAAGCTTTCTTT
TRBJ2-7	TRBV5-4	-	TRBD2	15	CASRDLAGISYEQYF	TGTGCCAGCAGGGATCTAGCGGGAATATCCTACGAGCAGTACTTC
TRBJ1-3	TRBV30	-	-	15	CAWSGGPHSGNTIYF	TGTGCCTGGAGTGGAGGCCCCCACTCTGGAAACACCATATATTTT
TRBJ1-6	TRBV2	-	TRBD1	15	CASSPTWTGHSPLHF	TGTGCCAGCAGCCCAACGTGGACAGGGCATTCACCCCTCCACTTT
TRBJ1-4	TRBV24-1	-	TRBD1	16	CATSAPRTGFNEKLFF	TGTGCCACCAGTGCTCCCAGGACAGGGTTTAATGAAAAACTGTTTTTT
TRBJ1-1	TRBV12-3/TRBV12-4	-	TRBD1	13	CASSLGADREAFF	TGTGCCAGCAGTTTAGGGGCGGACAGGGAAGCTTTCTTT
TRBJ1-3	TRBV11-2	-	-	15	CASSVDTFSGNTIYF	TGTGCCAGCAGCGTAGATACATTCTCTGGAAACACCATATATTTT
TRBJ1-2	TRBV28	-	TRBD1	13	CASSRQGSNGYTF	TGTGCCAGCAGTCGACAGGGTTCGAATGGCTACACCTTC
TRBJ2-7	TRBV7-2	-	TRBD2	13	CASSSGLGYEQYF	TGTGCCAGCAGCTCCGGACTAGGGTACGAGCAGTACTTC
TRBJ1-2	TRBV3-1/TRBV3-2	-	TRBD1	18	CASSLLPTFSRDSYGYTF	TGTGCCAGCAGCCTCCTCCCTACCTTTTCCCGGGACAGCTATGGCTACACCTTC
TRBJ2-1	TRBV4-1	-	TRBD2	16	CASSQESGGSYNEQFF	TGCGCCAGCAGCCAAGAGAGCGGGGGGTCTTACAATGAGCAGTTCTTC
TRBJ2-7	TRBV5-3	few	TRBD1	15	CARSFTGTGTYEQYF	TGTGCCAGAAGCTTCACCGGGACAGGGACCTACGAGCAGTACTTC
TRBJ2-3	TRBV18	-	-	13	CASSPVITDTQYF	TGTGCCAGCTCACCCGTAATCACAGATACGCAGTATTTT
TRBJ1-5	TRBV28	-	-	16	CASSLGGSLSNQPQHF	TGTGCCAGCAGTTTGGGAGGTTCCCTTAGCAATCAGCCCCAGCATTTT
TRBJ2-7	TRBV19	-	TRBD2	14	CASSPGTSAYEQYF	TGTGCCAGTAGCCCCGGGACTAGCGCCTACGAGCAGTACTTC
TRBJ2-7	TRBV12-3/TRBV12-4	-	-	13	CASSSGGAYEQYF	TGTGCCAGCAGTTCAGGCGGGGCCTACGAGCAGTACTTC
TRBJ2-7	TRBV4-3	-	-	15	CASSPSAGEIYEQYF	TGCGCCAGCAGCCCCTCCGCCGGGGAGATCTACGAGCAGTACTTC
TRBJ1-5	TRBV23-1	few	-	16	CASTPTRWESNQPQHF	TGCGCCAGCACCCCAACTCGGTGGGAGAGCAATCAGCCCCAGCATTTT
TRBJ1-6	TRBV27	once	-	15	CASGKQSSYNSPLHF	TGTGCCAGCGGCAAACAGAGCTCCTATAATTCACCCCTCCACTTT
TRBJ2-3	TRBV29-1	-	TRBD1	14	CSVRDRVHADTQYF	TGCAGCGTGCGCGACAGGGTTCATGCAGATACGCAGTATTTT
TRBJ1-5	TRBV4-3	-	-	13	CASSGGLNQPQHF	TGCGCCAGCAGCGGGGGCCTAAATCAGCCCCAGCATTTT